Shown below are 10 T cell receptor beta chains from a single sample sequenced in a study of T cells in Graves' hyperthyroidism and ophthalmopathy. RNA transcripts served as the template for amplifying TCR beta CDR3 regions. The TCR CDR3 first-round RT-PCR relied on the HTBI primer set. MiXCR was run by TCRdb on the multiplex PCR reads, yielding one entry per CDR3 protein. Here the sample spans 600,000 to 900,000 distinct CDR3 sequences, about a sixth being singletons. The sample comprised blood. The origin of the receptors is a man between 18 and 29 years old with Graves' hyperthyroidism.

A note on this clonotype: Germline and junction disagree at one end, which may indicate a read error. This chain uses TRBV4-2 with TRBJ2-7; D not resolved. This CDR3 comprises 13 residues. Germline V CDR1 and CDR2: LGHNA, YNFKEQ. DNA of the CDR3: TGTGCCAGCAGCCTCGGTAGTAGATACGGGCAGTACTTC. This gives the protein CASSLGSRYGQYF.

The V call is TRBV30, the J call TRBJ2-2; D perhaps matches TRBD1 (5 bases). V was shortened by 2 bases and J by 6 bases, with 10 bases between the two germline ends. CDR1 and CDR2 from the germline V gene are GTSNPN and SVGIG (reference sequence). This CDR3 is 13 amino acids long. CDR3 DNA sequence: TGTGCCTGGAGTCCCGTGGGGCCCGGGGAGCTGTTTTTT. It is translated as CAWSPVGPGELFF. Based on the CDR3 plus reference TRBV30 and TRBJ2-2, the full variable domain is SQTIHQWPATLVQPVGSPLSLECTVEGTSNPNLYWYRQAAGRGLQLLFYSVGIGQISSEVPQNLSASRPQDRQFILSSKKLLLSDSGFYLCAWSPVGPGELFFGEGSRLTVL.

This clonotype occurred many times. The rearrangement links TRBV30 to TRBJ2-2; 8 bases are shared with TRBD2. The CDR3 runs to 15 residues. Germline V gene sequence: CDR1 GTSNPN, CDR2 SVGIG (reference sequence). V shed 0 bases, J shed 2 bases, and the junction held 2 bases outside the gene matches. The CDR3 loop reads CAWSVLAANTGELFF. The CDR3 DNA is TGTGCCTGGAGTGTACTAGCGGCAAACACCGGGGAGCTGTTTTTT. The variable domain in full, with the rest retrieved from reference TRBV30 and TRBJ2-2, is SQTIHQWPATLVQPVGSPLSLECTVEGTSNPNLYWYRQAAGRGLQLLFYSVGIGQISSEVPQNLSASRPQDRQFILSSKKLLLSDSGFYLCAWSVLAANTGELFFGEGSRLTVL.

The genes are TRBV12-3 or TRBV12-4 and TRBJ1-4; tentative D call: TRBD1 (5 bases). V was cut by 4 bases and J by 7 bases, with 16 bases left in between. The CDR3 is made up of 15 amino acids. CDR3 amino acids: CASSSPGRAGEKLFF. In nucleotides, the CDR3 is TGTGCCAGCAGTTCACCGGGACGGGCGGGTGAAAAACTGTTTTTT.

The chain recombines TRBV25-1 with TRBJ1-4; D gene unclear. Germline values: CDR1 MGHDK, CDR2 SYGVNS. Trimming removed 1 base from V and 8 bases from J, with 8 bases in between. The CDR3 contains 13 residues. The CDR3 here is CASSESAEEKLFF. CDR3 bases: TGTGCCAGCAGTGAATCGGCCGAGGAAAAACTGTTTTTT.

The J gene is TRBJ2-7, the V gene TRBV18; TRBD2 aligns across 10 bases. V shed 3 bases, J shed 7 bases, and the junction held 12 bases outside the gene matches. The CDR3 is 16 amino acids. Germline assignment: CDR1 KGHSH and CDR2 LQKENI. Here the CDR3 reads CASSPSVGLATREQYF. CDR3 sequence (DNA): TGTGCCAGCTCACCTTCCGTGGGACTAGCGACGAGAGAGCAGTACTTC.

This clonotype was observed a few times. The rearrangement links TRBV10-2 to TRBJ2-7, with D tentatively TRBD1 or TRBD2 (5 bases each). This CDR3 contains 13 residues. Per the germline V gene, CDR1 is WSHSY and CDR2 is SAAADI. Trimming cost V 4 bases and J 4 bases, with 11 bases left between them. The DNA of the CDR3 is TGCGCCAGCAGTGTATCGGGGCCATACGAGCAGTACTTC. Its translation is CASSVSGPYEQYF.

For this clonotype: One junction end disagrees with the germline gene, perhaps due to a read error. The chain links TRBV29-1 to TRBJ1-2; possible D gene TRBD1, 5 bases. The CDR3 length is 13 residues. The V gene's germline CDR1 is SQVTM and CDR2 ANQGSEA. CDR3 bases: TGCAGCGTCAGGACGGACACCAGGGATGGCCACACCTTC. Protein sequence: CSVRTDTRDGHTF.

This clonotype occurred many times. The chain recombines TRBV3-1 with TRBJ2-1; perhaps TRBD1 as D (5 bases). CDR3 length equals 14 residues. The germline V and J ends were trimmed by 1 base and 8 bases, with 12 bases remaining between them. Germline CDR1 LGHDT, CDR2 YNNKEL (reference sequence). CDR3 region: CASSQVMGHDEQFF. DNA of the CDR3: TGTGCCAGCAGCCAAGTTATGGGGCACGATGAGCAGTTCTTC.

The J gene is TRBJ1-2, the V gene TRBV6-5; D uncertain. CDR1 and CDR2 from the germline V gene are MNHEY and SVGAGI. V gave up 5 bases and J gave up 5 bases, with 12 bases separating them. The CDR3 length is 13 residues. CDR3 in DNA: TGTGCCAGCAGTCCTCTGGTAACTTATGGCTACACCTTC. This translates into CASSPLVTYGYTF.